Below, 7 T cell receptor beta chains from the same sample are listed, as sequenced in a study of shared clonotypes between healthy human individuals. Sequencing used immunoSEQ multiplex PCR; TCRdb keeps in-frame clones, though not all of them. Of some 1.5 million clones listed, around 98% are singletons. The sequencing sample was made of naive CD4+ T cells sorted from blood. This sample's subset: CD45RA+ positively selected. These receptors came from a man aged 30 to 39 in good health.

The CDR3 nucleotides are TGTGCCAGCAGCTTAGATTCGGGACAGGGCTACGAGCAGTACTTC. Translated, it gives CASSLDSGQGYEQYF. The chain employs TRBV9 and TRBJ2-7, with 9 bases that match TRBD1. Germline assignment: CDR1 SGDLS and CDR2 YYNGEE. CDR3 size: 15 residues. V shed 4 bases and J 3 bases; nucleotides not matched to a gene: 8.

The CDR3 DNA is TGTGCCAGTAGTCCAAAGGGACAGGACCCTGAAGCTTTCTTT. Residues: CASSPKGQDPEAFF. V usage is TRBV19 and J usage is TRBJ1-1, with 8 bases that match TRBD1. The V gene end was trimmed by 5 bases and the J gene end by 6 bases; junction bases not matched to a gene: 8. Germline V gene sequence: CDR1 LNHDA, CDR2 SQIVND (reference sequence). This CDR3 has 14 residues.

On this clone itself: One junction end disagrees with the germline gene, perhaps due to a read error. The CDR3 is CASSSGTSAYNEQFF. The CDR3 region has the DNA TGTGCTAGCAGCTCCGGGACTAGCGCTTACAATGAGCAGTTCTTC. The rearrangement links TRBV7-7 to TRBJ2-1, with TRBD2 identical over 10 bases. The CDR3 extends over 15 amino acids. Germline assignment: CDR1 SSHAT and CDR2 FNYEAQ (reference sequence).

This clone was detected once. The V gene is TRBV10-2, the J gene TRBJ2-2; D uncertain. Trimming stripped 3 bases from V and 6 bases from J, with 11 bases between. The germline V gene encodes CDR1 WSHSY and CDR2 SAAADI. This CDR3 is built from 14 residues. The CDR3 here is CASSDYLYAGELFF. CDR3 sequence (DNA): TGCGCCAGCAGTGATTATCTCTACGCCGGGGAGCTGTTTTTT.

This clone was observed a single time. As DNA, the CDR3 is TGTGCCAGTAGTATAGAAGGGGCAGACTCTTCCTACAATGAGCAGTTCTTC. Translated: CASSIEGADSSYNEQFF. This chain joins TRBV19 and TRBJ2-1; D possibly corresponds to TRBD1 (5 bases). With 0 bases removed from V and 1 base from J, the gap between germline ends came to 13 bases. There are 17 residues in the CDR3. In germline, CDR1 is LNHDA, CDR2 SQIVND (reference sequence).

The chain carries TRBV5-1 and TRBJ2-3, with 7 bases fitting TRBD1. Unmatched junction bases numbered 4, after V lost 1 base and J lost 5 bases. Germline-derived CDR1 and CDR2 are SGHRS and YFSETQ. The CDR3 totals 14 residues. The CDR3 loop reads CASSLQGVGDTQYF. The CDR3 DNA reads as TGCGCCAGCAGCTTGCAGGGGGTGGGAGATACGCAGTATTTT.

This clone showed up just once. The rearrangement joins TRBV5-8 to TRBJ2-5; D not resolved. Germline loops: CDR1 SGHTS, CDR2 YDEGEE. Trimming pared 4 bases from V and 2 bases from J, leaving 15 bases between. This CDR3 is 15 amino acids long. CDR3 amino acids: CASSPGRRHQETQYF. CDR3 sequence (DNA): TGTGCCAGCAGCCCCGGACGAAGACATCAAGAGACCCAGTACTTC. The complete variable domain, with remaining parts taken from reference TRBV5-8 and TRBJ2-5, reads EAGVTQSPTHLIKTRGQQATLRCSPISGHTSVYWYQQALGLGLQFLLWYDEGEERNRGNFPPRFSGRQFPNYSSELNVNALELEDSALYLCASSPGRRHQETQYFGPGTRLLVL.